The 25 T cell receptor beta chains given below trace back to one sample, sequenced in a study of blood T cell repertoires in COVID-19 (dated by TCRdb to between 2020 and 2021). Library method: the immunoSEQ multiplex PCR assay. Imported from immuneACCESS, the table was reduced by TCRdb to in-frame sequences with V and J called. These copies leave out some clones; in studies compared against another copy, an unresolved V gene accounts for under half, and the cause of the remainder is not known. A total of 250,000 to 300,000 clones appear in this sample, 80% to 95% of them only once. Together, the top ten hold roughly 1.1% of the sample. The sequenced material came from PBMCs or T cells enriched from blood (not recorded which). These receptors all stem from a woman under 40 who had recovered from COVID-19.

The chain has TRBV30 and TRBJ2-7; 13 bases map to TRBD2. V dropped 1 base and J dropped 0; count of bases not matched to a gene: 6. From germline, CDR1 is GTSNPN and CDR2 SVGIG (reference sequence). This CDR3 comprises 17 residues. Here the CDR3 DNA reads TGTGCCTGGAGTGGGGGACTAGCGGGGTTTAGCTCCTACGAGCAGTACTTC. Protein product: CAWSGGLAGFSSYEQYF.

The V gene is TRBV6-2 or TRBV6-3, the J gene TRBJ1-2; the match to TRBD1 covers 11 bases. CDR3 size: 17 residues. The germline V gene encodes CDR1 MNHEY and CDR2 SVGEGT. With 6 bases clipped from V and 2 bases from J, the junction kept 11 bases outside the gene matches. The CDR3 nucleotides read TGTGCCAGCAGCATGGACAGGGGGCAAGGTTTGAACTATGGCTACACCTTC. The encoded protein is CASSMDRGQGLNYGYTF.

The rearrangement links TRBV11-2 to TRBJ2-5; possible D gene TRBD2, 5 bases. Germline V gene data show CDR1 as SGHAT and CDR2 as FQNNGV. The germline V and J ends were trimmed by 2 bases and 1 base, with 14 bases remaining between them. The CDR3 loop spans 16 amino acids. The CDR3 is CASSLIITRLQETQYF. Written as DNA, the CDR3 is TGTGCCAGCAGCTTAATCATAACTAGGCTCCAAGAGACCCAGTACTTC.

The gene calls are TRBV30 and TRBJ2-2, with 10 bases aligning to TRBD2. The V gene's germline CDR1 is GTSNPN and CDR2 SVGIG (reference sequence). The CDR3 consists of 16 residues. The junction had 11 bases not matched to a gene; V was cut back by 3 bases and J by 7 bases. The CDR3 protein is CAWSAKAGGPVGELFF. The CDR3 nucleotides are TGTGCCTGGAGCGCTAAAGCGGGAGGGCCGGTCGGGGAGCTGTTTTTT. The variable domain in full, with the rest retrieved from reference TRBV30 and TRBJ2-2, is SQTIHQWPATLVQPVGSPLSLECTVEGTSNPNLYWYRQAAGRGLQLLFYSVGIGQISSEVPQNLSASRPQDRQFILSSKKLLLSDSGFYLCAWSAKAGGPVGELFFGEGSRLTVL.

The V and J genes are TRBV24-1 and TRBJ1-2, with 8 nucleotides matching TRBD1. Germline CDR1 and CDR2: KGHDR and SFDVKD. With 3 bases clipped from V and 6 bases from J, the junction kept 8 bases outside the gene matches. The CDR3 has 15 amino acids. The CDR3 nucleotides read TGTGCCACCAGTGATAACAGGGGGAGTGGGGATGGCTACACCTTC. This translates into CATSDNRGSGDGYTF.

This clone was detected a few times. The chain joins TRBV5-8 to TRBJ2-7; TRBD1 is a possible D gene (7 bases). CDR3 size: 16 residues. Germline loops: CDR1 SGHTS, CDR2 YDEGEE. With 4 bases removed from V and 0 bases from J, the gap between germline ends came to 17 bases. Here the CDR3 reads CASSLGRGQNSYEQYF. CDR3 nucleotide sequence: TGTGCCAGCAGCCTGGGGCGGGGACAGAACTCCTACGAGCAGTACTTC.

V and J are TRBV5-1 and TRBJ2-2; tentatively, D is TRBD1 (5 bases). Germline-derived CDR1 and CDR2 are SGHRS and YFSETQ. V was cut by 5 bases and J by 7 bases, with 9 bases left in between. The CDR3 spans 12 residues. The CDR3 nucleotides read TGCGCCAGCAGAGGGGTTGTCGGGGAGCTGTTTTTT. Protein sequence: CASRGVVGELFF.

V usage is TRBV7-2 and J usage is TRBJ1-3; D is unclear. Germline CDR1 reads SGHTA; CDR2 reads FQGNSA. The CDR3 extends over 13 amino acids. V gave up 3 bases and J gave up 3 bases, with 6 bases separating them. CDR3 residues: CASSLTFGNTIYF. The CDR3 nucleotides read TGTGCCAGCAGCTTGACTTTTGGAAACACCATATATTTT.

The J gene is TRBJ1-2, the V gene TRBV28; 9 bases are shared with TRBD1. CDR1 and CDR2 (germline): MDHEN, SYDVKM. The ends lost 5 bases at V and 7 bases at J; junction bases unmatched: 14. This CDR3 has 16 amino acids. The CDR3 DNA is TGTGCCAGCAGTCAGATGAACAGGGGGCTGATAGGTGGCTACACCTTC. Protein sequence: CASSQMNRGLIGGYTF.

This chain uses TRBV5-4 with TRBJ2-1; possibly TRBD1 for D (6 bases). CDR3 length equals 14 residues. Germline CDR1 and CDR2: SGHNT and YYREEE (reference sequence). V was pared by 2 bases and J by 5 bases, with 11 bases between. The CDR3 is CASSFQGRNNEQFF. DNA of the CDR3: TGTGCCAGCAGCTTTCAGGGGCGTAACAATGAGCAGTTCTTC.

CDR3 nucleotide sequence: TGTGCCAGCAGCTTAAGGGATGGGAGTTGGTACAATGAGCAGTTCTTC. Its protein product is CASSLRDGSWYNEQFF. The chain combines TRBV11-2 with TRBJ2-1; a possible D gene is TRBD2 (5 bases). Germline loops: CDR1 SGHAT, CDR2 FQNNGV. The CDR3 has 16 amino acids. V was shortened by 2 bases and J by 4 bases, with 15 bases between the two germline ends.

The chain uses TRBV28 and TRBJ1-1; TRBD1 matches 8 bases. Per germline, CDR1 MDHEN and CDR2 SYDVKM. The CDR3 spans 15 residues. Trimming cost V 5 bases and J 6 bases; bases outside gene matches: 11. The CDR3 nucleotides are TGTGCCAGCAGTCCTCCCAGGGGGCACGGCGCTGAAGCTTTCTTT. It encodes CASSPPRGHGAEAFF.

V and J are TRBV5-1 and TRBJ1-1; 8 nucleotides agree with TRBD1. Per germline, CDR1 SGHRS and CDR2 YFSETQ. This CDR3 spans 13 amino acids. V shed 2 bases and J 4 bases; nucleotides not matched to a gene: 1. CDR3 protein: CASSLQGGTEAFF. The DNA for the CDR3 is TGCGCCAGCAGCTTACAGGGGGGCACTGAAGCTTTCTTT.

This clone was counted once. The genes are TRBV30 and TRBJ2-1; 12 bases line up with TRBD2. Per the germline V gene, CDR1 is GTSNPN and CDR2 is SVGIG (reference sequence). V lost 8 bases, J lost 8 bases, and 7 bases stayed unmatched. CDR3 length equals 13 residues. The CDR3: CAITSGRNHEQFF. The DNA for the CDR3 is TGTGCCATAACTAGCGGGAGGAATCATGAGCAGTTCTTC. The whole variable domain, remainder taken from reference TRBV30 and TRBJ2-1, is SQTIHQWPATLVQPVGSPLSLECTVEGTSNPNLYWYRQAAGRGLQLLFYSVGIGQISSEVPQNLSASRPQDRQFILSSKKLLLSDSGFYLCAITSGRNHEQFFGPGTRLTVL.

V is TRBV6-2 or TRBV6-3 and J is TRBJ2-5; 7 bases line up with TRBD2. CDR1 and CDR2 (germline): MNHEY, SVGEGT. The trim removed 7 bases at V and 3 bases at J, leaving 17 bases unmatched. CDR3 size: 17 residues. CDR3 in amino acids: CASTPREGGIRKETQYF. The CDR3 DNA sequence: TGTGCCAGCACCCCGAGGGAGGGCGGGATCAGAAAAGAGACCCAGTACTTC.

This chain connects TRBV15 to TRBJ1-4; a weak D match, TRBD1 (6 bases). The V and J ends lost 0 bases and 5 bases respectively, with 10 bases between them. Germline CDR1 reads LNHNV; CDR2 reads YYDKDF (reference sequence). The CDR3 loop spans 15 amino acids. The CDR3 region is CATSRDLRGNEKLFF. In DNA, the CDR3 is TGTGCCACCAGCAGAGATCTCAGGGGAAATGAAAAACTGTTTTTT. Full variable domain (outside the CDR3, taken from reference TRBV15 and TRBJ1-4): DAMVIQNPRYQVTQFGKPVTLSCSQTLNHNVMYWYQQKSSQAPKLLFHYYDKDFNNEADTPDNFQSRRPNTSFCFLDIRSPGLGDTAMYLCATSRDLRGNEKLFFGSGTQLSVL.

V gene TRBV9 combines with J gene TRBJ1-2; 11 nucleotides agree with TRBD1. The CDR3 is 15 residues long. The V segment lost 4 bases and the J segment 4 bases; nucleotides outside the gene matches: 6. From germline, CDR1 is SGDLS and CDR2 YYNGEE. The CDR3 is CASSRDRGKGYGYTF. CDR3 nucleotides: TGTGCCAGCAGCCGGGACAGGGGGAAGGGCTATGGCTACACCTTC.

The chain has TRBV5-1 and TRBJ2-7; TRBD1 matches 7 bases. Germline V gene data show CDR1 as SGHRS and CDR2 as YFSETQ. Germline trimming cut 1 base from V and 5 bases from J; bases unmatched to any gene: 6. The CDR3 runs to 14 residues. CDR3 region: CASSLRQGVNEQYF. The DNA for the CDR3 is TGCGCCAGCAGCTTGAGGCAGGGGGTTAACGAGCAGTACTTC.

The J gene is TRBJ2-7, the V gene TRBV5-5, with D tentatively TRBD1 (5 bases). The germline gives CDR1 SGHKS, CDR2 YYEKEE (reference sequence). The CDR3 has 14 residues. V was cut by 0 bases and J by 3 bases, with 10 bases left in between. The CDR3 sequence: CASSLAGNDYEQYF. The CDR3 DNA is TGTGCCAGCAGCTTGGCAGGGAATGACTACGAGCAGTACTTC.

This sequence joins TRBV18 and TRBJ2-2; a weak D match, TRBD1 (6 bases). The CDR3 loop spans 14 amino acids. Trimming took 6 bases from V and 6 from J, leaving 14 bases between them. The germline CDR1 and CDR2 sequences are KGHSH and LQKENI. The DNA of the CDR3 is TGTGCCAGCTCCCAAACAACAGGGTCCGGGGAGCTGTTTTTT. Amino acids: CASSQTTGSGELFF.

The J gene is TRBJ2-3, the V gene TRBV7-8; D gene uncertain. Deletions cut 1 base from V and 5 bases from J, with 4 bases between. CDR1 and CDR2 (germline): SGHVS, FQNEAQ. The CDR3 is 12 amino acids. CDR3 bases: TGTGCCAGCAGCTTAGGAGAAGATACGCAGTATTTT. Amino acids: CASSLGEDTQYF.

The genes are TRBV3-1 (or the pseudogene TRBV3-2) and TRBJ2-3, with 9 bases matching TRBD2. CDR3 size: 15 residues. The germline gives CDR1 LGHDT, CDR2 YNNKEL (reference sequence). After removal of 3 bases from V and 4 bases from J, the junction contained 5 bases not matched to a gene. The CDR3 region has the DNA TGTGCCAGCAGCCAGATTAGCGGGGGTTCAGATACGCAGTATTTT. It specifies CASSQISGGSDTQYF.

This clone was seen only once. The V and J genes are TRBV24-1 and TRBJ2-1, with D maybe TRBD2 (5 bases). V was cut by 4 bases and J by 7 bases, with 10 bases left in between. The CDR3 extends over 13 amino acids. Per germline, CDR1 KGHDR and CDR2 SFDVKD. The CDR3: CATSDGMGNEQFF. The DNA for the CDR3 is TGTGCCACCAGTGACGGGATGGGGAATGAGCAGTTCTTC.

The V gene is TRBV9, the J gene TRBJ2-7, with D maybe TRBD2 (6 bases). The CDR3 spans 14 residues. The V end was cut by 0 bases, the J end by 7 bases, with 14 bases between. Germline V gives CDR1 SGDLS, CDR2 YYNGEE. In nucleotides, the CDR3 is TGTGCCAGCAGCGTAGAGGAGGGGTTGAGGGAGCAGTACTTC. The encoded protein is CASSVEEGLREQYF.

V is TRBV5-6 and J is TRBJ2-7, with TRBD2 matching over 16 bases. This CDR3 region has 16 residues. The J segment lost 7 bases and the V segment lost 1 base, leaving 5 bases of the junction unmatched. Germline V CDR1 and CDR2: SGHDT, YYEEEE. The CDR3 sequence: CASSLLGLAGGREQYF. DNA of the CDR3: TGTGCCAGCAGCTTGCTGGGACTAGCGGGAGGGCGTGAGCAGTACTTC.